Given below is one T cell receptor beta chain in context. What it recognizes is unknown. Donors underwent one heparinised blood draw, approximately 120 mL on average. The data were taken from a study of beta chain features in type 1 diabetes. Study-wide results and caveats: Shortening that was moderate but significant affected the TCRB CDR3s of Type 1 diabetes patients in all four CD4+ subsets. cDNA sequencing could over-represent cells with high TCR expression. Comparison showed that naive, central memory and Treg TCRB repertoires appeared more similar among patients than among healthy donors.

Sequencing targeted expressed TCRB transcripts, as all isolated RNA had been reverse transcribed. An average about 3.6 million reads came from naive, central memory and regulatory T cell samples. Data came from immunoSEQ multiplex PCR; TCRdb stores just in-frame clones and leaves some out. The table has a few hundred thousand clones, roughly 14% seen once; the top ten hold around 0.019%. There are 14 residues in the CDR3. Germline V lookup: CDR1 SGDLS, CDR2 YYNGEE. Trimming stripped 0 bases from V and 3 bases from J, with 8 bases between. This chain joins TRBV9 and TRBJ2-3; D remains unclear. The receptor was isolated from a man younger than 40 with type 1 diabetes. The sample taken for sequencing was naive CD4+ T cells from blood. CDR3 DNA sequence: TGTGCCAGCAGCGTAGAGGCTAGGACAGATACGCAGTATTTT. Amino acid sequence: CASSVEARTDTQYF.